The subject of this entry is one TCR beta chain. Its antigen is unknown. Germline lookup yields CDR1 SEHNR and CDR2 FQNEAQ (reference sequence). CDR3 length equals 16 residues. The V gene lost 7 bases and the J gene lost 3 bases, with 19 bases spanning the gap. The data belong to a study of memory CD4+ T cells and cytomegalovirus serostatus. Single viable CD3+CD4+CD8-CD45RO+ cells were sorted as the memory CD4+ T cells. Total CD4+ T cells were enriched by CD4 positive selection. Authors' data handling: After removing out-of-frame reads, approximately 2.2 million distinct TCRbeta sequences remained. Generated by immunoSEQ multiplex PCR, the TCRdb table keeps only in-frame clones and is missing some. V, J and clone size are those of that table, while D and trimming were read from the DNA. The table records some 49,000 clones, roughly three quarters of them present only once. Study findings and constraints: About 40% of the roughly 150 known CMV-associated TCRbeta sequences appeared in CD4+ memory.

The sequenced sample was memory CD4+ T cells from blood. The rearrangement joins TRBV7-9 to TRBJ1-5; D gene uncertain. This receptor was obtained from an adult in good health and CMV-seronegative. The CDR3 reads CASTTGRESANQPQHF. The CDR3 nucleotides are TGTGCCAGCACCACGGGGAGGGAATCGGCCAATCAGCCCCAGCATTTT.